This TCR beta chain stems from a study of graft-versus-host responses after intestinal transplantation (dated by TCRdb to 2020 to 2023). In the study overall: Recipients received multivisceral, liver-intestinal, or isolated intestinal transplants. Graft-versus-host and host-versus-graft alloreactive T cell clones were tracked in the graft, circulation and bone marrow after intestinal transplantation using bulk TCR-beta CDR3 sequencing. A cohort of approximately 24 intestinal transplant recipients, including one retransplant, was enrolled, and a few patients lacking pretransplant specimens were excluded. Donor T cell macrochimerism was defined as a peak of at least 4% donor T cells among recipient peripheral blood mononuclear cells. All recipients received anti-thymocyte globulin induction followed by maintenance tacrolimus and steroids for around three years. Instead of going to the commercial service, samples from a few later patients were sequenced in-house on an Illumina MiSeq and processed with MiXCR. Alloreactive clones were identified by sequencing pre-transplant mixed lymphocyte reaction products and comparing these products with unstimulated pre-transplant donor and recipient T cells.

The sample's time point, from its label and the paper: cells obtained before transplantation from donor or recipient. CD3+CD4+ and CD3+CD8+ populations were FACS-sorted from unstimulated pre-transplant donor and recipient cells taken from spleen or lymph nodes. Study-wide conclusions, independent of this receptor: Early after transplant, declines in HvG clones were associated with peak levels of circulating GvH clones. GvH clones were detected in recipient bone marrow, and some of these GvH clones were observed earlier in ileal mucosa or blood, consistent with an intestinal mucosal origin. Conclusions were limited by the relatively low number and heterogeneity of intestinal transplant patients. In patients with donor T cell macrochimerism, the allografts had high GvH to HvG T cell clonal ratios.

The library was made by the immunoSEQ multiplex PCR assay. For most patients, genomic DNA was isolated with the Qiagen DNeasy Blood and Tissue Kit and shipped frozen to Adaptive Biotechnologies for TCR sequencing. Adaptive Biotechnologies carried out high-throughput TCR-beta CDR3 sequencing of genomic DNA for most patients. In the paper's pipeline: TCR sequencing data for approximately 17 patients were retrieved from Adaptive's ImmunoSEQ software; three other patients were processed with MiXCR and VDJtools. To correct CD4 versus CD8 sorting errors, any sequence found in both subsets at a frequency ratio below 5:1 was removed. CDR3 nucleotide sequences shared by donor and recipient were removed because the origin of these sequences could not be assigned. To count as alloreactive, a clone needed at least 2-fold expansion over unstimulated cells and a minimum CFSE-low frequency of 0.002% (template counts) or 0.001% (read counts). A clone was considered mappable if detected in the sequenced pre-transplant spleen, lymph node, or MLR CFSE-low populations of the donor or recipient. The cumulative frequency of alloreactive clones was calculated as a percentage of all sequences, weighted by copy number. The table comes from immuneACCESS by way of TCRdb, which keeps in-frame sequences with V and J called. Part of the clones is missing from these tables; in studies checked, under half for an unresolved V gene and the rest for unknown reasons. From that table come the V and J calls and clone size; the DNA was used to work out D and trimming. The sample table holds over 85,000 clones, of which roughly 91% were seen once. The ten most abundant clones make up about 0.18% of the sample.

With respect to this clone: The antigen it binds to is not known. Base quality data are lacking; no much larger clone is found one base away.

The material sequenced was unstimulated CD4+ T cells sorted from spleen or lymph node cells, taken before transplant. The sequence was obtained from a human donor who was the organ donor for an intestinal transplant.

DNA sequence: TGTGCCAGTAGTATTAGAGGACGGAGGCCTAACACTGAAGCTTTCTTT. It translates as CASSIRGRRPNTEAFF. In this chain, TRBV19 is recombined with TRBJ1-1, with the D gene too uncertain to name. The V and J ends are trimmed by 3 bases and 2 bases, leaving 16 bases between them. The CDR3 contains 16 residues, cysteine and phenylalanine counted. The read is trimmed to its CDR3 DNA, 48 bases read in frame from base 1. Sequences LNHDA (CDR1) and SQIVND (CDR2) are obtained from the germline V gene (reference sequence).